This is a list of T cell receptor beta chains from one sample in a study of PD-1 blockade in mismatch repair-deficient tumors. Profiling relied on immunoSEQ multiplex PCR, and the TCRdb table lists in-frame clones only, not all of them. The sample has 39,000 or so clones, roughly 84% seen once. This specimen was PBMCs, taken 38 to 40 weeks after starting pembrolizumab. Receptor source: an adult with mismatch repair-deficient cancer. The CDR3 runs from the conserved cysteine through the conserved F or W. The order of the fields is CDR3 DNA, CDR3 protein, CDR3 length, clone size, D gene, J gene, V gene. The D gene is left open where the match is weak. A clone size is listed for some rows: how often the clone was seen (once, few, many), or a class if it is expanded.

CDR3 DNA: TGTGCCAGCAGCGTATCGGCAGGGTCGACGCGCGAGCAGTACTTC
CDR3 protein: CASSVSAGSTREQYF
CDR3 length: 15
clone size: -
D gene: -
J gene: TRBJ2-7
V gene: TRBV9

CDR3 DNA: TGTGCCAGCAGCCCATCCGGGACAGGCATATACGAGCAGTACTTC
CDR3 protein: CASSPSGTGIYEQYF
CDR3 length: 15
clone size: few
D gene: TRBD1
J gene: TRBJ2-7
V gene: TRBV7-3

CDR3 DNA: TGTGCCAGTTCACGGGAGAAGGTCGATGAGCAGTTCTTC
CDR3 protein: CASSREKVDEQFF
CDR3 length: 13
clone size: -
D gene: -
J gene: TRBJ2-1
V gene: TRBV4-2

CDR3 DNA: TGCGCCAGCAGTCGACAGGGGATTTCCTACGAGCAGTACTTC
CDR3 protein: CASSRQGISYEQYF
CDR3 length: 14
clone size: -
D gene: TRBD1
J gene: TRBJ2-7
V gene: TRBV5-1

CDR3 DNA: TGCGCCAGCAGCTTTAGCGGGAGTGGGGCAGATACGCAGTATTTT
CDR3 protein: CASSFSGSGADTQYF
CDR3 length: 15
clone size: once
D gene: TRBD2
J gene: TRBJ2-3
V gene: TRBV5-1

CDR3 DNA: TGCGCCAGCAGCTTGGCTAGCGGGAGTTACGAGCAGTACTTC
CDR3 protein: CASSLASGSYEQYF
CDR3 length: 14
clone size: few
D gene: TRBD2
J gene: TRBJ2-7
V gene: TRBV5-1

CDR3 DNA: TGTGCCAGCAGCGTAGGACTGCGGTCCGAGCAGTACTTC
CDR3 protein: CASSVGLRSEQYF
CDR3 length: 13
clone size: -
D gene: -
J gene: TRBJ2-7
V gene: TRBV5-6

CDR3 DNA: TGTGCCAGCAGTGAAGAAGGGGTAGAATCACCCCTCCACTTT
CDR3 protein: CASSEEGVESPLHF
CDR3 length: 14
clone size: -
D gene: -
J gene: TRBJ1-6
V gene: TRBV2

CDR3 DNA: TGTGCCAGCAGGAGGGCGCAACAGTGTGGCTATGGCTACACCTTC
CDR3 protein: CASRRAQQCGYGYTF
CDR3 length: 15
clone size: -
D gene: -
J gene: TRBJ1-2
V gene: TRBV28

CDR3 DNA: TGTGCCATCAGCCCCCGACAGGACGTGAACACTGAAGCTTTCTTT
CDR3 protein: CAISPRQDVNTEAFF
CDR3 length: 15
clone size: once
D gene: -
J gene: TRBJ1-1
V gene: TRBV10-3

CDR3 DNA: TGTGCCAGCAGCGTAGGAGGCCATCAGCCCCAGCATTTT
CDR3 protein: CASSVGGHQPQHF
CDR3 length: 13
clone size: -
D gene: -
J gene: TRBJ1-5
V gene: TRBV9

CDR3 DNA: TGTGCCAGCAGCCTCGCCGGGACAGGGAGCGAAAAACTGTTTTTT
CDR3 protein: CASSLAGTGSEKLFF
CDR3 length: 15
clone size: once
D gene: TRBD1
J gene: TRBJ1-4
V gene: TRBV5-4

CDR3 DNA: TGTGCCAGCTCACCCTCGGAGGGCAATCAGCCCCAGCATTTT
CDR3 protein: CASSPSEGNQPQHF
CDR3 length: 14
clone size: -
D gene: -
J gene: TRBJ1-5
V gene: TRBV18

CDR3 DNA: TGTGCCAGTAGTAATCCGGGGAGTGCCAAAAACATTCAGTACTTC
CDR3 protein: CASSNPGSAKNIQYF
CDR3 length: 15
clone size: -
D gene: -
J gene: TRBJ2-4
V gene: TRBV19

CDR3 DNA: TGTGCCAGCAGTTATTCCGGGACAGGGAGCGCAGATACGCAGTATTTT
CDR3 protein: CASSYSGTGSADTQYF
CDR3 length: 16
clone size: -
D gene: TRBD1
J gene: TRBJ2-3
V gene: TRBV2

CDR3 DNA: TGTGCCTGGAGTGAGACAGCAACTAATGAAAAACTGTTTTTT
CDR3 protein: CAWSETATNEKLFF
CDR3 length: 14
clone size: -
D gene: -
J gene: TRBJ1-4
V gene: TRBV30

CDR3 DNA: TGTGCCAGCAGTTTGCCGACAGTGGGCAATCAGCCCCAGCATTTT
CDR3 protein: CASSLPTVGNQPQHF
CDR3 length: 15
clone size: -
D gene: -
J gene: TRBJ1-5
V gene: TRBV28

CDR3 DNA: TGCGCCAGCAGCTTAACTAGCGGGAGCTCCTACAATGAGCAGTTCTTC
CDR3 protein: CASSLTSGSSYNEQFF
CDR3 length: 16
clone size: -
D gene: TRBD2
J gene: TRBJ2-1
V gene: TRBV5-1

CDR3 DNA: TGTGCCAGCAGCGCAAAAGCGGGAGGGAAGTGGGAAGATACGCAGTATTTT
CDR3 protein: CASSAKAGGKWEDTQYF
CDR3 length: 17
clone size: -
D gene: TRBD2
J gene: TRBJ2-3
V gene: TRBV9

CDR3 DNA: TGCGCCAGCAGCTTGGATGGGGGACTAGGGGTAAATGAGCAGTTCTTC
CDR3 protein: CASSLDGGLGVNEQFF
CDR3 length: 16
clone size: -
D gene: TRBD2
J gene: TRBJ2-1
V gene: TRBV5-1